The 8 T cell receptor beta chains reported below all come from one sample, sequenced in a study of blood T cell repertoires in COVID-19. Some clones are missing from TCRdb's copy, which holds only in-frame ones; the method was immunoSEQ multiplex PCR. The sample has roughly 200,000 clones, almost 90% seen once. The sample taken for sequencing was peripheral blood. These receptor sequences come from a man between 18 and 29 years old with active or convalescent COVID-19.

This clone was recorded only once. DNA of the CDR3: TGTGCCAGCAGCTCCTCAGCAGCGGATCTTTCCAATCAGCCCCAGCATTTT. This gives the protein CASSSSAADLSNQPQHF. The chain links TRBV7-9 to TRBJ1-5; D call uncertain. Trimming removed 4 bases at V and 3 bases at J, with 19 bases between. Germline CDR1 SEHNR, CDR2 FQNEAQ (reference sequence). This CDR3 comprises 17 residues. The entire variable domain, with the rest obtained from reference TRBV7-9 and TRBJ1-5, is as follows: DTGVSQNPRHKITKRGQNVTFRCDPISEHNRLYWYRQTLGQGPEFLTYFQNEAQLEKSRLLSDRFSAERPKGSFSTLEIQRTEQGDSAMYLCASSSSAADLSNQPQHFGDGTRLSIL.

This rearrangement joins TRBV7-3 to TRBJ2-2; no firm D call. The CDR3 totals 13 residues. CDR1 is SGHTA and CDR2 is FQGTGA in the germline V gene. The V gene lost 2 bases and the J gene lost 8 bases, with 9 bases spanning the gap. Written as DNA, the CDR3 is TGTGCCAGCAGCTTATTGTTGTCGGGGGAGCTGTTTTTT. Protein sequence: CASSLLLSGELFF.

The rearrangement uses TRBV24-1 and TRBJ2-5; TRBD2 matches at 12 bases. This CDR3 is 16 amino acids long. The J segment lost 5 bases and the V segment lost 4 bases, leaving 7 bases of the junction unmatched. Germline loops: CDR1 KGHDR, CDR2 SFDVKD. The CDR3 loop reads CATSDSATSGRETQYF. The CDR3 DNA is TGTGCCACCAGTGACTCCGCTACTAGCGGGAGGGAGACCCAGTACTTC.

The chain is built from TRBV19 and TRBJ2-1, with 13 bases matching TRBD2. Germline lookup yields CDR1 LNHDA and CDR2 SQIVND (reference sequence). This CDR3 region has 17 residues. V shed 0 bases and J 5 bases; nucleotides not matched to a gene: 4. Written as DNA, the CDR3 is TGTGCCAGTAGTATAGAACTAGCGGGAGGGCCGGACAATGAGCAGTTCTTC. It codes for CASSIELAGGPDNEQFF.

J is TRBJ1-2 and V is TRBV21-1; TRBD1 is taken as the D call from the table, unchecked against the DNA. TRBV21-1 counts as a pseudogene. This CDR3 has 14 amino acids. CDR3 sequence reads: CASTGTGADYGYTF. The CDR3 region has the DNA TGTGCCAGCACGGGGACAGGGGCGGACTATGGCTACACCTTC.

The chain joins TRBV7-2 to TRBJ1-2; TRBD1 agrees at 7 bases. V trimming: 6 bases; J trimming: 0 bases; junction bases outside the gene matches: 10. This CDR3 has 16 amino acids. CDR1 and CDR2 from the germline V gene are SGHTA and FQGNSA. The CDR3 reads CASRKQGSRANYGYTF. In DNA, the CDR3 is TGTGCCAGCAGAAAACAGGGGTCCAGAGCTAACTATGGCTACACCTTC.

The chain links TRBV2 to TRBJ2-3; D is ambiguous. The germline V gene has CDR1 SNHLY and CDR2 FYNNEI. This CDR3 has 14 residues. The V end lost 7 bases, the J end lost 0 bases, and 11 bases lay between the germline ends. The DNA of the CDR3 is TGTGCCAGCAACGGGTACCGTAGCACAGATACGCAGTATTTT. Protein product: CASNGYRSTDTQYF. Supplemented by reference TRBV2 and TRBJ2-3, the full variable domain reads EPEVTQTPSHQVTQMGQEVILRCVPISNHLYFYWYRQILGQKVEFLVSFYNNEISEKSEIFDDQFSVERPDGSNFTLKIRSTKLEDSAMYFCASNGYRSTDTQYFGPGTRLTVL.

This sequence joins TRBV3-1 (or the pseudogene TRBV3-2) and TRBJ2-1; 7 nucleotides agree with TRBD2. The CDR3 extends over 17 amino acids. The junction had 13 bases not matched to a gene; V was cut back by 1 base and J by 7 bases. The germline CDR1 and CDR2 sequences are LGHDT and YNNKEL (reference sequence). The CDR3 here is CASSQGWVGGPRNEQFF. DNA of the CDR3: TGTGCCAGCAGCCAAGGTTGGGTGGGAGGGCCAAGGAATGAGCAGTTCTTC.